This T cell receptor (beta chain) comes out of a study of blood T cell repertoires in COVID-19 (dated by TCRdb to the early 2020s). Notes on the research overall: Samples from collaborators originated in the United States, Italy and Spain and spanned both the acute and convalescent phases of COVID-19. Deeply sampled blood TCRbeta repertoires from subjects exposed to, actively infected with, or recovered from COVID-19 were included in the dataset. A freely available public database, intended as a resource for researchers studying the immune response to SARS-CoV-2, is where the repertoires were released. Samples were obtained from the ongoing ImmuneRACE study (first 160 participants) and from over 1,000 subjects provided by 6 global collaborators. The material from the prospective study consisted of cDNA or gDNA derived from T cells, B-cell-depleted T cells, or PBMCs. Nearly every sample came with metadata listing a de-identified subject ID, COVID-19 status, age in years and sex. Where HLA class I and class II types were available, the types were taken from metadata supplied by the sample provider, not from assay-based typing.

The immunoSEQ Assay, a bias-controlled multiplex PCR, was used to amplify TCRbeta CDR3 regions from genomic DNA. As for how the authors treated the data: Within the assay, amplification of reference gene primers was used to estimate how many nucleated cells each sample contained. Sequence reads were collapsed and filtered to measure the absolute abundance of every unique TCRbeta CDR3 rearrangement. For each sample, productive Simpson clonality was calculated as the square root of Simpson's diversity index over productive rearrangements. TCRdb limited this immuneACCESS table to in-frame rearrangements with V and J called. A share of clones is missing; checked studies link under half to unresolved V genes, and the rest is unexplained. V and J calls and clone size come straight from that table; D and trimming were deduced from the DNA. The sample table holds roughly 290,000 clones, of which 86% were seen once. About 1.9% of the sample is held by the ten biggest clonotypes.

Another Seattle source contributed samples from volunteer blood donors who had recovered from COVID-19. Each collaborating institution followed its own protocols to collect whole blood in K2EDTA tubes. For TCRbeta analysis, collaborator samples were shipped as frozen whole blood, as isolated PBMCs, or as DNA extracted from either sample type. Unmatched junction bases come to 5, with V trimmed by 2 bases and J by 1 base. Via the germline V gene, CDR1 is SNHLY and CDR2 FYNNEI. The CDR3 measures 16 amino acids from cysteine to phenylalanine. Only the CDR3 portion is preserved as DNA: 48 bases, with reading frame beginning at the first base. Concerning this clone itself: This clone's antigen is unknown. Per-base qualities were not stored, and no clone one base away is much larger.

Summary of the overall study and its limitations: The quantity of clinical and demographic metadata differed by source and by participant and was supplied without curation.

Recombination linked TRBV2 to TRBJ2-3, and TRBD2 matches 8 of the central bases. The receptor was isolated from a woman aged 25 to 45 who had recovered from COVID-19. The sample comprised peripheral blood. The nucleotide sequence reads as follows: TGTGCCAGCAGTGAAATGGCTAGCGGGCGCACAGATACGCAGTATTTT. It translates as CASSEMASGRTDTQYF.